The present entry profiles one T cell receptor beta chain with its context. This entry is derived from a study of blood T cell repertoires in COVID-19. Study as a whole: PBMCs, B-cell-depleted T cells, or T cells provided the cDNA or gDNA that made up the material.

Produced via immunoSEQ multiplex PCR; TCRdb's table is partial and in-frame only. The table has hundreds of thousands of clones, 80% to 85% seen once. The specimen was peripheral blood. The sequence came from a man aged 35 to 55 with acute or convalescent COVID-19.

Here the CDR3 DNA reads TGCGCCAGCAGCTTGGAGACAGGGTTAACCGGGGAGCTGTTTTTT. It encodes CASSLETGLTGELFF. The rearrangement joins TRBV5-1 to TRBJ2-2; 7 bases match TRBD1. The CDR3 consists of 15 residues. The V gene end was trimmed by 0 bases and the J gene end by 5 bases; junction bases not matched to a gene: 4. Germline CDR1 reads SGHRS; CDR2 reads YFSETQ. Complete variable domain (other parts from reference TRBV5-1 and TRBJ2-2): KAGVTQTPRYLIKTRGQQVTLSCSPISGHRSVSWYQQTPGQGLQFLFEYFSETQRNKGNFPGRFSGRQFSNSRSEMNVSTLELGDSALYLCASSLETGLTGELFFGEGSRLTVL.